This T cell receptor beta chain was recorded in a study of beta chain features in type 1 diabetes. Trimming cost V 5 bases and J 4 bases, with 20 bases left between them. Germline V gene lookup returns CDR1 SGHDN and CDR2 FVKESK. This CDR3 has 16 residues. Worth noting for this clone: Its antigen is as yet unknown.

Expressed TCRB transcripts were sequenced because the isolated RNA had all been reverse transcribed beforehand. Profiled with immunoSEQ multiplex PCR; TCRdb holds only in-frame clones, not every one. This sample has about 400,000 clones, with roughly an eighth found just once. Study-wide results and caveats: There was no resolution here of whether HLA type influences TCRB rearrangement.

This sequence joins TRBV14 and TRBJ2-5; D is undetermined. This clonotype originated in a man younger than 35 in good health. The specimen sequenced was naive CD4+ T cells from blood. CDR3 region: CASSALSPSFVETQYF. CDR3 bases: TGTGCCAGCAGCGCCCTCTCTCCGAGTTTTGTAGAGACCCAGTACTTC.